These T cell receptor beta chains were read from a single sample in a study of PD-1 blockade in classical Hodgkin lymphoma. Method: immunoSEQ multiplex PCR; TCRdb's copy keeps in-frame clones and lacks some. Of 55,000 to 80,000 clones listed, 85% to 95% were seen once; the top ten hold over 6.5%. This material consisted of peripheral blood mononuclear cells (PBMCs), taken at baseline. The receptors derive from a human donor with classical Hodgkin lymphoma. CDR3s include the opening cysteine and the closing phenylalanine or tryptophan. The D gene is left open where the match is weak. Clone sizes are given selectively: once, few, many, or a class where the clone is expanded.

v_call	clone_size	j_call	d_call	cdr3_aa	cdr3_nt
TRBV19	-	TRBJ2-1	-	CASSMYVSSYNEQFF	TGTGCCAGTAGTATGTACGTGAGCTCCTACAATGAGCAGTTCTTC
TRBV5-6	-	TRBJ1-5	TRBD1	CASSAGQGDQPQHF	TGTGCCAGCAGCGCGGGACAGGGAGATCAGCCCCAGCATTTT
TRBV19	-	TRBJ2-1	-	CASSFIGILDEQFF	TGTGCCAGTAGTTTTATTGGGATCTTGGATGAGCAGTTCTTC
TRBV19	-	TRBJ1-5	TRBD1	CASSTWGTGFNQPQHF	TGTGCCAGTAGTACGTGGGGGACAGGGTTCAATCAGCCCCAGCATTTT
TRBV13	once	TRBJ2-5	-	CASSYGDTERETQYF	TGTGCCAGCAGTTACGGGGACACCGAGCGAGAGACCCAGTACTTC
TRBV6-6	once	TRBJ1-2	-	CASSPTSDRPSGYTF	TGTGCCAGCAGTCCCACCTCGGACAGACCCTCCGGCTACACCTTC
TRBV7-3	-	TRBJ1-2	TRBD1	CASSFGTGDGYTF	TGTGCCAGCAGCTTCGGGACAGGGGATGGCTACACCTTC
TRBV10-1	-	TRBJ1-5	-	CASFAPVRDSDVNQPQHF	TGCGCCAGCTTCGCACCCGTCAGGGATAGTGACGTAAATCAGCCCCAGCATTTT
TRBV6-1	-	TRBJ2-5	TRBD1	CASSKTGGKETQYF	TGTGCCAGCAGTAAGACAGGGGGAAAAGAGACCCAGTACTTC
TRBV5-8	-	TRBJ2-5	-	CASSFSTKTQYF	TGTGCCAGCAGCTTTAGCACAAAGACCCAGTACTTC
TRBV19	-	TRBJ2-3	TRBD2	CATSVHSGSVSTDTQYF	TGTGCCACCTCGGTTCACAGCGGGAGCGTCAGCACAGATACGCAGTATTTT
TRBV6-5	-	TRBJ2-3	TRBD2	CASRGGLASDTQYF	TGTGCCAGCAGAGGCGGACTAGCATCAGATACGCAGTATTTT
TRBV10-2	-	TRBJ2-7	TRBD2	CASSEWEGNEQYF	TGCGCCAGCAGTGAGTGGGAGGGTAACGAGCAGTACTTC
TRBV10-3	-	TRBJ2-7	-	CAISEGRVTYEQYF	TGTGCCATCAGTGAAGGCAGGGTCACCTACGAGCAGTACTTC
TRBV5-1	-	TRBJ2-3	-	CASSLTGTDTQYF	TGCGCCAGCAGCTTGACAGGCACAGATACGCAGTATTTT
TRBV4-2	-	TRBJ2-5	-	CASSQDGTDQETQYF	TGTGCCAGCAGCCAAGACGGGACTGACCAAGAGACCCAGTACTTC
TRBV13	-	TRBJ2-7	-	CASSLNSGYEQYF	TGTGCCAGCAGTTTGAACAGTGGGTACGAGCAGTACTTC
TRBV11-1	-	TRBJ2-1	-	CASSPRRAAGMRQFF	TGTGCCAGCAGCCCCCGCAGAGCCGCTGGAATGAGGCAGTTCTTC
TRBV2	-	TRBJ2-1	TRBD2	CASRDRRDPGGRRNEQFF	TGTGCCAGCCGAGACCGCAGGGATCCGGGGGGGCGACGCAATGAGCAGTTCTTC
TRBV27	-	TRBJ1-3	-	CASSLSPGTSGNTIYF	TGTGCCAGCAGTTTATCTCCAGGGACGTCGGGAAACACCATATATTTT
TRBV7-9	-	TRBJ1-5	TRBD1	CASSPGTGASNQPQHF	TGTGCCAGCAGCCCCGGGACAGGGGCTAGCAATCAGCCCCAGCATTTT
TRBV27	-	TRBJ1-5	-	CASSFRTGSQPQHF	TGTGCCAGCAGTTTCCGAACAGGGAGTCAGCCCCAGCATTTT
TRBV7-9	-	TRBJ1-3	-	CASSLGSGNTIYF	TGTGCCAGCAGCTTAGGCTCTGGAAACACCATATATTTT
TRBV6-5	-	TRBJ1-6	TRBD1	CASSLRDRLSPLHF	TGTGCCAGCAGTCTCCGGGACAGGCTATCACCCCTCCACTTT
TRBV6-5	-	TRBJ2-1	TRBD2	CASKKGAGVGNEQFF	TGTGCCAGCAAAAAAGGGGCGGGAGTTGGAAATGAGCAGTTCTTC
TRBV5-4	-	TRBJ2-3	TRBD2	CASSPGLAGVTDTQYF	TGTGCCAGCAGCCCTGGACTAGCGGGAGTAACCGATACGCAGTATTTT
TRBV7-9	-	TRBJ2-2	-	CASSLPGTGELFF	TGTGCCAGCAGCTTACCGGGGACCGGGGAGCTGTTTTTT
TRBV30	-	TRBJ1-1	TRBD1	CAWTFSSGTDSEAFF	TGTGCCTGGACCTTCAGTTCCGGGACAGATTCTGAAGCTTTCTTT
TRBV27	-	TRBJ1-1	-	CASSLRVNKGDTEAFF	TGTGCCAGCAGTTTAAGGGTCAACAAAGGGGACACTGAAGCTTTCTTT
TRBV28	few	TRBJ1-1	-	CASSSHGLTMNTEAFF	TGTGCCAGCAGTTCTCACGGGCTGACCATGAACACTGAAGCTTTCTTT
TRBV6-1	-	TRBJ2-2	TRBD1	CASREGQAGAGELFF	TGTGCCAGCAGGGAAGGACAGGCCGGCGCCGGGGAGCTGTTTTTT
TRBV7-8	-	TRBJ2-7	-	CASSLALGYEQYF	TGTGCCAGCAGCTTAGCGCTCGGCTACGAGCAGTACTTC
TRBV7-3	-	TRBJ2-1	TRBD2	CASSLWLAGGNEQFF	TGTGCCAGCAGCTTATGGCTAGCGGGAGGGAATGAGCAGTTCTTC
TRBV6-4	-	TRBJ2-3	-	CASSALGGTDTQYF	TGTGCCAGCAGTGCTCTGGGCGGAACAGATACGCAGTATTTT
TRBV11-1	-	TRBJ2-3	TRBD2	CASSLTYLSGGYSDTQYF	TGTGCCAGCAGCTTAACCTACCTTAGCGGGGGGTATTCTGATACGCAGTATTTT
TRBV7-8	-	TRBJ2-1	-	CASSLELLTEGEQFF	TGTGCCAGCAGCTTAGAGTTGCTGACAGAGGGTGAGCAGTTCTTC
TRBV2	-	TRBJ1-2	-	CASTQGPWGYTF	TGTGCCAGCACCCAGGGCCCATGGGGCTACACCTTC
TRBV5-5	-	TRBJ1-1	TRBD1	CASSRGQARVNTEAFF	TGTGCCAGCAGCCGAGGACAGGCGAGGGTGAACACTGAAGCTTTCTTT
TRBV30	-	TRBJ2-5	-	CAWRRGWAELAKETQYF	TGTGCCTGGAGGCGGGGTTGGGCGGAGCTAGCTAAAGAGACCCAGTACTTC
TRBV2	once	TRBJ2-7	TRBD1	CAFPGQGGEQYF	TGTGCCTTTCCGGGACAGGGGGGCGAGCAGTACTTC
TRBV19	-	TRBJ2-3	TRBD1	CASSTLRAGGRADTQYF	TGTGCCAGTAGTACCCTCAGGGCAGGGGGAAGGGCAGATACGCAGTATTTT
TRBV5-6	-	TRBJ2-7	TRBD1	CASRLQGAASYEQYF	TGTGCCAGCAGACTACAGGGGGCCGCTTCCTACGAGCAGTACTTC
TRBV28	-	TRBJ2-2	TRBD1	CASSLTGGYPGELFF	TGTGCCAGCAGCCTGACAGGGGGGTATCCCGGGGAGCTGTTTTTT